Below are 32 T cell receptor beta chains sequenced from a single sample in a study of early T cells in non-severe SARS-CoV-2 infection. From the 5' RACE reads, TCRdb called clonotypes with MiXCR, one entry per CDR3 protein. Of tens of thousands of distinct CDR3 sequences in the sample, 12% were seen once. The sample consisted of whole blood. These receptors were collected from an adult who was a healthcare worker with PCR-confirmed SARS-CoV-2 infection or an uninfected control (not recorded which).

This clonotype was observed many times. The chain joins TRBV20-1 to TRBJ1-1; D unclear. The CDR3 runs 13 residues. Germline-derived CDR1 and CDR2 are DFQATT and SNEGSKA (reference sequence). Trimming pared 0 bases from V and 0 bases from J, leaving 5 bases between. For the CDR3, the DNA is TGCAGTGCTAGAGATGGTATGAACACTGAAGCTTTCTTT. Translating gives CSARDGMNTEAFF.

In its sample, this clonotype was seen many times. The J gene is TRBJ1-1, the V gene TRBV12-3 or TRBV12-4; D is unresolved. The CDR3 spans 13 residues. V was cut by 3 bases and J by 4 bases, with 9 bases left in between. The CDR3 sequence: CASSFTEGTEAFF. The DNA for the CDR3 is TGTGCCAGCAGTTTTACGGAGGGCACTGAAGCTTTCTTT.

This clonotype was recorded at least ten times. CDR3 sequence reads: CSVEIGGENTEAFF. The CDR3 DNA reads as TGCAGCGTTGAAATAGGGGGAGAGAACACTGAAGCTTTCTTT. The chain is built from TRBV29-1 and TRBJ1-1; maybe TRBD1 (6 bases). This CDR3 comprises 14 residues. Germline values: CDR1 SQVTM, CDR2 ANQGSEA. Deletions cut 2 bases from V and 1 base from J, with 11 bases between.

This clonotype appeared many times. J is TRBJ2-1 and V is TRBV6-5, with 12 nucleotides matching TRBD2. Germline V lookup: CDR1 MNHEY, CDR2 SVGAGI. V lost 5 bases to trimming and J lost 4 bases; unmatched junction nucleotides: 6. There are 16 residues in the CDR3. The CDR3 loop is CASSHGGTSGYNEQFF. CDR3 nucleotides: TGTGCCAGCAGTCACGGGGGGACTAGCGGGTACAATGAGCAGTTCTTC.

This rearrangement joins TRBV20-1 to TRBJ2-7; D unclear. V was cut by 3 bases and J by 2 bases, with 5 bases left in between. Germline-derived CDR1 and CDR2 are DFQATT and SNEGSKA (reference sequence). This CDR3 region has 11 residues. The CDR3 DNA reads as TGCAGTGCTAGTCCCACCTACGAGCAGTACTTC. Its translation is CSASPTYEQYF.

This chain links TRBV7-8 with TRBJ2-1; 12 bases are a match to TRBD2. V was pared by 4 bases and J by 2 bases, with 3 bases of the junction left unmatched. The CDR3 length is 16 residues. The V gene's germline CDR1 is SGHVS and CDR2 FQNEAQ. In DNA, the CDR3 is TGTGCCAGCAGCTCCCGACTAGCGGGAGCCTACAATGAGCAGTTCTTC. This gives the protein CASSSRLAGAYNEQFF.

Ten or more counts support this clonotype. V is TRBV10-3 and J is TRBJ2-7, with D uncertain. From germline, CDR1 is ENHRY and CDR2 SYGVKD. Trimming removed 4 bases from V and 4 bases from J, with 14 bases in between. The CDR3 length is 14 residues. The CDR3 sequence: CAISAVSNLYEQYF. CDR3 DNA sequence: TGTGCCATCAGTGCGGTCAGTAATTTATACGAGCAGTACTTC.

Note on this clonotype: A clone one base away is much larger, so this may be a read error. The chain has TRBV7-7 and TRBJ2-3; TRBD2 agrees at 7 bases. The CDR3 contains 15 residues. The germline gives CDR1 SSHAT, CDR2 FNYEAQ (reference sequence). DNA for the CDR3: TGTGCCTGCAGCCCTTCGGTAGCGGGTTACGATACGCAGTATTTT. Encoded protein: CACSPSVAGYDTQYF.

This clonotype was seen repeatedly, ten times or more. The chain uses TRBV28 and TRBJ1-2; maybe TRBD1 (5 bases). The V end lost 3 bases, the J end lost 7 bases, and 9 bases lay between the germline ends. Germline CDR1 is MDHEN and CDR2 is SYDVKM. There are 12 residues in the CDR3. The CDR3 nucleotides are TGTGCCAGCAGTTTCCGGACATCTGGCTACACCTTC. This encodes CASSFRTSGYTF.

This clonotype was counted a few times. The chain joins TRBV20-1 to TRBJ2-1; the D is unclear. Germline lookup yields CDR1 DFQATT and CDR2 SNEGSKA (reference sequence). The CDR3 runs to 16 residues. Trimming pared 1 base from V and 5 bases from J, leaving 18 bases between. CDR3 nucleotides: TGCAGTGCTAGAGTGGGTTTCTCCACAATAAACAATGAGCAGTTCTTC. This encodes CSARVGFSTINNEQFF.

This clonotype was seen repeatedly, ten times or more. The CDR3 nucleotides read TGTGCCAGCAGACCCGCCCAGGGGGTTGCGAAAGAGACCCAGTACTTC. Translating gives CASRPAQGVAKETQYF. The chain links TRBV28 to TRBJ2-5, with 7 bases identical to TRBD1. The CDR3 is 16 amino acids. J lost 3 bases, V lost 6 bases, and 13 bases had no gene match. In germline, CDR1 is MDHEN, CDR2 SYDVKM.

The sample holds many counts of this clonotype. The V and J genes are TRBV7-8 and TRBJ2-1; 16 nucleotides match TRBD2. Germline CDR1 SGHVS, CDR2 FQNEAQ. This CDR3 has 23 residues. V shed 5 bases, J shed 4 bases, and the junction held 23 bases outside the gene matches. The CDR3 DNA is TGTGCCAGCAGCCCCTACCGATTACCGGTGGGACTAGCGGGAGGGCCGGAATACAATGAGCAGTTCTTC. Amino acids: CASSPYRLPVGLAGGPEYNEQFF.

This clonotype was seen ten or more times. V is TRBV6-6 and J is TRBJ1-2; 7 bases match TRBD1. J lost 4 bases, V lost 4 bases, and 3 bases had no gene match. Germline CDR1 MNHNY, CDR2 SVGAGI (reference sequence). This CDR3 is 13 amino acids long. CDR3: CASSLGQTYGYTF. Written as DNA, the CDR3 is TGTGCCAGCAGTTTGGGACAGACCTATGGCTACACCTTC.

There are many counts of this clonotype. The V and J genes are TRBV5-8 and TRBJ2-1; no firm D call. V lost 4 bases, J lost 10 bases, and 12 bases lay in between. The germline V gene has CDR1 SGHTS and CDR2 YDEGEE. This CDR3 comprises 12 residues. The CDR3 bases are TGTGCCAGCAGCCTCGGACCATTGGAGCAGTTCTTC. Translation gives CASSLGPLEQFF.

Many counts were recorded for this clonotype. This chain joins TRBV7-3 and TRBJ2-4; the D gene is possibly TRBD2 (8 bases). The CDR3 has 17 amino acids. Trimming pared 4 bases from V and 3 bases from J, leaving 19 bases between. CDR1 is SGHTA and CDR2 is FQGTGA in the germline V gene. CDR3 nucleotides: TGTGCCAGCAGCTCCCCAGGGGGTAGCGGGATCAAAAACATTCAGTACTTC. Protein product: CASSSPGGSGIKNIQYF.

This clonotype was recorded a few times. CDR3 protein: CASSLSDAGELFF. CDR3 nucleotide sequence: TGCGCCAGCAGCTTGAGCGACGCCGGGGAGCTGTTTTTT. The gene calls are TRBV5-1 and TRBJ2-2; D remains ambiguous. This CDR3 region has 13 residues. V was shortened by 1 base and J by 6 bases, with 7 bases between the two germline ends. Germline CDR1 is SGHRS and CDR2 is YFSETQ.

This clonotype was counted a few times. V usage is TRBV1 and J usage is TRBJ2-7; the table assigns TRBD2, which was not confirmed against the DNA. TRBV1 is listed as a pseudogene. CDR3 length equals 16 residues. CDR3: CTSSQDGLARPYEQYF. CDR3 in DNA: TGCACCAGCAGCCAAGATGGTTTAGCGAGGCCCTACGAGCAGTACTTC.

This clonotype was recorded at least ten times. The V call is TRBV4-1, the J call TRBJ2-6; a weak D match, TRBD1 (6 bases). Trimming removed 1 base from V and 0 bases from J, with 13 bases in between. The CDR3 has 18 residues. CDR1 and CDR2 (germline): MGHRA, YSYEKL. The CDR3 nucleotides read TGCGCCAGCAGCCAAGGCGACAGGTTTTCCTCTGGGGCCAACGTCCTGACTTTC. Protein product: CASSQGDRFSSGANVLTF.

The rearrangement joins TRBV28 to TRBJ1-5; D not certain. CDR3 length: 14 amino acids. CDR1 and CDR2 (germline): MDHEN, SYDVKM. V lost 8 bases to trimming and J lost 5 bases, with 16 bases between them. The CDR3 is CASQTRANYQPQHF. In DNA, the CDR3 is TGTGCCAGCCAGACCCGGGCCAACTATCAGCCCCAGCATTTT.

Remarks on this clonotype: One base away lies a much larger clone, so this may be a sequencing read error. This chain links TRBV6-1 with TRBJ2-3; a possible D gene is TRBD1 (6 bases). The CDR3 length is 13 residues. CDR1 MNHNS and CDR2 SASEGT come from the germline V gene. This CDR3 is CASSGTGSSTRYF. In DNA form, the CDR3 reads TGTGCCAGCAGCGGTACAGGGTCAAGTACGCGGTATTTT.

This chain connects TRBV7-3 to TRBJ2-1; no definite D call. The CDR3 is made up of 15 amino acids. Germline-derived CDR1 and CDR2 are SGHTA and FQGTGA. Trimming took 5 bases from V and 1 from J, leaving 12 bases between them. The CDR3 here is CASSGTQGSYNEQFF. CDR3 nucleotides: TGTGCCAGCAGCGGTACTCAAGGGTCCTACAATGAGCAGTTCTTC. Full variable domain (missing parts from reference TRBV7-3 and TRBJ2-1): GAGVSQTPSNKVTEKGKYVELRCDPISGHTALYWYRQSLGQGPEFLIYFQGTGAADDSGLPNDRFFAVRPEGSVSTLKIQRTERGDSAVYLCASSGTQGSYNEQFFGPGTRLTVL.

This clonotype was picked up many times. The chain is built from TRBV12-3 or TRBV12-4 and TRBJ2-5, with 9 bases aligning to TRBD1. Trimming removed 7 bases from V and 5 bases from J; junction bases left unmatched: 8. The CDR3 runs 14 residues. CDR3 sequence reads: CASKQTGGRETQYF. In nucleotides, the CDR3 is TGTGCCAGCAAACAGACAGGGGGGAGGGAGACCCAGTACTTC.

This clonotype has at least ten counts. This chain connects TRBV21-1 to TRBJ2-5. TRBV21-1 is classified as a pseudogene. The CDR3 spans 16 residues. CDR3 in DNA: TGTGCCAGCAGCCTCAAGCCACAGCCAGTACAAGAGACCCAGTACTTC. This sequence encodes CASSLKPQPVQETQYF.

Only a few counts were recorded for this clonotype. The genes are TRBV29-1 and TRBJ2-1, with a weak D call TRBD2 (6 bases). CDR3 length: 15 residues. Germline assignment: CDR1 SQVTM and CDR2 ANQGSEA. Trimming took off 4 bases at V and 2 bases at J, with 15 bases between the two ends. CDR3 coding DNA: TGCAGCGTTGCGGGGGTCCACGCAACCTACAATGAGCAGTTCTTC. It encodes CSVAGVHATYNEQFF.

V usage is TRBV28 and J usage is TRBJ2-3; D is ambiguous. Germline CDR1 is MDHEN and CDR2 is SYDVKM. V lost 4 bases and J 3 bases, leaving 5 bases between the germline ends. The length of the CDR3 is 12 residues. This CDR3 reads CASSSGTDTQYF. The DNA of the CDR3 is TGTGCCAGCAGTTCCGGTACAGATACGCAGTATTTT.

This clonotype was recorded a few times. Here the CDR3 DNA reads TGTGCCAGCAGGCCACAGGGGTCGAGCTCCTACAATGAGCAGTTCTTC. Its protein is CASRPQGSSSYNEQFF. The chain has TRBV14 and TRBJ2-1; 7 bases match TRBD1. After removal of 6 bases from V and 0 bases from J, the junction contained 8 bases not matched to a gene. Germline V gene sequence: CDR1 SGHDN, CDR2 FVKESK. The CDR3 consists of 16 residues.

The chain has TRBV7-3 and TRBJ2-2; D is undetermined. This CDR3 spans 15 amino acids. V lost 4 bases to trimming and J lost 1 base, with 10 bases between them. CDR1 is SGHTA, CDR2 FQGTGA, per germline. The CDR3 DNA sequence: TGTGCCAGCAGCTCCCTCCCGTTGAACACCGGGGAGCTGTTTTTT. This translates into CASSSLPLNTGELFF. The whole variable domain, filled in from reference TRBV7-3 and TRBJ2-2, reads GAGVSQTPSNKVTEKGKYVELRCDPISGHTALYWYRQSLGQGPEFLIYFQGTGAADDSGLPNDRFFAVRPEGSVSTLKIQRTERGDSAVYLCASSSLPLNTGELFFGEGSRLTVL.

The chain couples TRBV3-1 to TRBJ1-5; the D gene is possibly TRBD1 (5 bases). CDR1 and CDR2 (germline): LGHDT, YNNKEL (reference sequence). V shed 4 bases and J shed 7 bases, with 14 bases lying between them. The CDR3 spans 14 residues. CDR3 in DNA: TGTGCCAGCAGCCCAGGCCTTGGGACGCAGCCCCAGCATTTT. It specifies CASSPGLGTQPQHF.

Many counts were recorded for this clonotype. The V and J genes are TRBV11-3 and TRBJ2-3; a possible D gene is TRBD2 (6 bases). Germline values: CDR1 SGHNT, CDR2 YENEEA. The CDR3 is 15 amino acids. The V gene lost 4 bases and the J gene lost 6 bases, with 17 bases spanning the gap. CDR3 loop: CASSSGTSGMDTQYF. Here the CDR3 DNA reads TGTGCCAGCAGCTCTGGGACTTCCGGTATGGATACGCAGTATTTT. Looking up the rest from reference TRBV11-3 and TRBJ2-3 gives the full variable domain: EAGVVQSPRYKIIEKKQPVAFWCNPISGHNTLYWYLQNLGQGPELLIRYENEEAVDDSQLPKDRFSAERLKGVDSTLKIQPAELGDSAVYLCASSSGTSGMDTQYFGPGTRLTVL.

V usage is TRBV7-3 and J usage is TRBJ2-1; possibly TRBD2 for D (6 bases). V shed 1 base and J shed 4 bases, with 8 bases lying between them. Germline CDR1 is SGHTA and CDR2 is FQGTGA. The CDR3 has 14 amino acids. CDR3 coding DNA: TGTGCCAGCAGCTTAAGTGGGACTTACAATGAGCAGTTCTTC. Amino acids: CASSLSGTYNEQFF.

This clonotype was recorded many times. This sequence joins TRBV2 and TRBJ1-4; D call uncertain. Looked up from germline, CDR1 is SNHLY and CDR2 is FYNNEI. Trimming cost V 7 bases and J 0 bases, with 9 bases left between them. The CDR3 is made up of 14 amino acids. This chain's CDR3 is CASTVRATNEKLFF. CDR3 DNA: TGTGCCAGCACGGTCCGAGCAACTAATGAAAAACTGTTTTTT.

This clonotype occurred a few times. The rearrangement uses TRBV15 and TRBJ2-3; 12 bases line up with TRBD2. The CDR3 extends over 18 amino acids. With 0 bases clipped from V and 5 bases from J, the junction kept 9 bases outside the gene matches. CDR1 and CDR2 from the germline V gene are LNHNV and YYDKDF (reference sequence). The CDR3 sequence is CATSRDASGRALEDTQYF. As DNA, the CDR3 is TGTGCCACCAGCAGAGATGCTAGCGGGAGGGCCCTCGAAGATACGCAGTATTTT.